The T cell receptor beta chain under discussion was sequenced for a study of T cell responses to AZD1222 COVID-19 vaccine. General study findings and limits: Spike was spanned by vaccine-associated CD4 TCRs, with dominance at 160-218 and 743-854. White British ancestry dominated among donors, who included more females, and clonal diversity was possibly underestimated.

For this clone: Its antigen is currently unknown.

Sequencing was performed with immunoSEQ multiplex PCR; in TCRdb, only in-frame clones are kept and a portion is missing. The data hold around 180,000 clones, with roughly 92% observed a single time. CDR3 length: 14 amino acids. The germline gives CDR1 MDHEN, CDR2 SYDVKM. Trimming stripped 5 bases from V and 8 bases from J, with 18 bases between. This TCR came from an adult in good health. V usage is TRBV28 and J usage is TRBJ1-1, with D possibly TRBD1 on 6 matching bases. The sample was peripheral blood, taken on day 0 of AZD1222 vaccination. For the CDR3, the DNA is TGTGCCAGCAGTGGGGGGGGGCGGACAGTCGAAGCTTTCTTT. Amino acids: CASSGGGRTVEAFF.